One and the same sample provided the 4 T cell receptor beta chains below, sequenced in a study of blood T cell repertoires in COVID-19. Libraries were prepared by immunoSEQ multiplex PCR; TCRdb keeps only in-frame clonotypes and omits some of them. This table holds around 86,000 clones, about nine tenths found once. Sequencing was carried out using peripheral blood. The origin of the receptors is an elderly woman with acute or convalescent COVID-19.

In nucleotides, the CDR3 is TGTGCCAGCAGCAGCCATGCGGGGGGGACCAAGGGTCAGCCCCAGCATTTT. Translated: CASSSHAGGTKGQPQHF. V and J are TRBV3-1 (or the pseudogene TRBV3-2) and TRBJ1-5, with a tentative D call TRBD1 (5 bases). The V end lost 5 bases, the J end lost 6 bases, and 23 bases lay between the germline ends. CDR3 length: 17 amino acids. Germline V gives CDR1 LGHDT, CDR2 YNNKEL (reference sequence).

The chain carries TRBV9 and TRBJ1-1, with TRBD1 matching 9 bases. Germline lookup yields CDR1 SGDLS and CDR2 YYNGEE. CDR3 size: 14 residues. With V trimmed by 4 bases and J by 3 bases, 4 bases remained unmatched. This CDR3 is CASSMTGGDTEAFF. The CDR3 coding sequence is TGTGCCAGCAGCATGACAGGGGGGGACACTGAAGCTTTCTTT.

This clone was counted once. The gene calls are TRBV15 and TRBJ2-7; maybe TRBD2 (8 bases). The V end lost 3 bases, the J end lost 7 bases, and 16 bases lay between the germline ends. CDR3 length: 14 amino acids. Germline V gene data show CDR1 as LNHNV and CDR2 as YYDKDF (reference sequence). The CDR3 spells CATSSMTGTREQYF. The CDR3 coding sequence is TGTGCCACCAGCAGTATGACAGGGACTAGGGAGCAGTACTTC.

This chain joins TRBV12-3 or TRBV12-4 and TRBJ1-2, with D unclear. The V and J ends lost 1 base and 8 bases respectively, with 11 bases between them. This CDR3 is built from 13 residues. Here the CDR3 DNA reads TGTGCCAGCAGTTTAGTTTCCAAATCAGGCTACACCTTC. Translated: CASSLVSKSGYTF.